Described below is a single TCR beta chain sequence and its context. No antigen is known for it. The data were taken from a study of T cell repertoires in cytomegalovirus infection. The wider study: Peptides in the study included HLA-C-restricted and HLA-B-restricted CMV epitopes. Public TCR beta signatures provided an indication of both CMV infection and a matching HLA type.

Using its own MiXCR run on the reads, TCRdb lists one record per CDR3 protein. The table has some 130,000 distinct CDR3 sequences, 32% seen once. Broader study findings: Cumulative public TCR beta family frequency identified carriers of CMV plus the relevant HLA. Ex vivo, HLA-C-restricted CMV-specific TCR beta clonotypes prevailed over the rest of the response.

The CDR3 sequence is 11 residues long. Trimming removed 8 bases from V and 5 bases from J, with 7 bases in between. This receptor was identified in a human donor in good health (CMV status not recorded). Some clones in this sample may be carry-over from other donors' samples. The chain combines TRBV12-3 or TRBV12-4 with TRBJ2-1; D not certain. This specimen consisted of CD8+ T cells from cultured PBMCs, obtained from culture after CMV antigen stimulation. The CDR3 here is CASRVDNEQFF. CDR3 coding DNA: TGTGCCAGCCGGGTGGACAATGAGCAGTTCTTC.